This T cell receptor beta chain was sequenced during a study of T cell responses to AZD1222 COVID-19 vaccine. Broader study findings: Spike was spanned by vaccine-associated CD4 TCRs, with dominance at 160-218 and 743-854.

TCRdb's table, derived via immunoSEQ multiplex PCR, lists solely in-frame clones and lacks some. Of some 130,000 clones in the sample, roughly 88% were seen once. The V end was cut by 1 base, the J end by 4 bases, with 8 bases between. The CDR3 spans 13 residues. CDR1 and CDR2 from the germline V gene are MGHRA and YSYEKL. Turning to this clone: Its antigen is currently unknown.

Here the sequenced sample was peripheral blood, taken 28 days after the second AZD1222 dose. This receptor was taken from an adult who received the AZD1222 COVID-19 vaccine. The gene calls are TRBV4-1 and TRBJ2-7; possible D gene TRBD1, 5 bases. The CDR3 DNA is TGCGCCAGCAGCCAAGCCCGGACATACGAGCAGTACTTC. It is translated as CASSQARTYEQYF.